Shown below are 8 T cell receptor beta chains from a single sample sequenced in a study of blood T cells in healthy people across ages. A second PCR of about 6 to 12 cycles used a sample-barcoded 5' primer and a J-beta primer mix. TCRdb reprocessed the 5' RACE reads with MiXCR, giving one entry per CDR3 protein. The data contain about 930,000 distinct CDR3 sequences, roughly 28% of them singletons. These same data were also listed under a study on T cells of mothers and their children.

Specimen: blood. These receptors all stem from a woman between 40 and 55 years old in good health.

This clonotype was counted ten times or more. V is TRBV30 and J is TRBJ2-7; D not resolved. The CDR3 sequence is 13 residues long. Deletions cut 0 bases from V and 5 bases from J, with 11 bases between. CDR1 GTSNPN and CDR2 SVGIG come from the germline V gene (reference sequence). This chain's CDR3 is CAWSVQLSNEQYF. The CDR3 coding sequence is TGTGCCTGGAGTGTACAACTTTCAAACGAGCAGTACTTC.

This clonotype was seen a few times. The chain couples TRBV18 to TRBJ2-1; D may be TRBD2 (7 bases). The CDR3 has 14 amino acids. The germline CDR1 and CDR2 sequences are KGHSH and LQKENI. V lost 8 bases, J lost 4 bases, and 15 bases lay in between. In nucleotides, the CDR3 is TGTGCCAGCACCCGGGGGGCCGTTTACAATGAGCAGTTCTTC. Translating it yields CASTRGAVYNEQFF.

About this clonotype: A much larger clonotype is one base distant, so this may be a read error. The chain recombines TRBV20-1 with TRBJ1-1, with no clear D. CDR1 and CDR2 (germline): DFQATT, SNEGSKA (reference sequence). With 2 bases removed from V and 2 bases from J, the gap between germline ends came to 6 bases. The CDR3 length is 12 residues. This CDR3 is CSARRINTEAFF. Written as DNA, the CDR3 is TGCAGTGCTAGACGGATAAACACTGAAGCTTTCTTT.

This clonotype was found a few times. V and J are TRBV6-5 and TRBJ2-1; D may be TRBD2 (5 bases). Trimming pared 2 bases from V and 0 bases from J, leaving 11 bases between. Germline CDR1 MNHEY, CDR2 SVGAGI. The CDR3 consists of 16 residues. The chain's CDR3 is CASSYGGVHSYNEQFF. DNA for the CDR3: TGTGCCAGCAGTTACGGAGGAGTACACTCCTACAATGAGCAGTTCTTC.

This clonotype was counted at least ten times. The chain carries TRBV20-1 and TRBJ2-5, with D perhaps matching TRBD2 (7 bases). Trimming left V 6 bases short and J 1 base short, with 18 bases between. CDR1 is DFQATT, CDR2 SNEGSKA, per germline (reference sequence). CDR3 length: 15 residues. CDR3 sequence (DNA): TGCAGTGCCCCCGCTGGGGGGGCCCTCCAAGAGACCCAGTACTTC. It codes for CSAPAGGALQETQYF.

This clonotype has a count of ten or more. The V and J genes are TRBV5-1 and TRBJ2-7, with TRBD2 identical over 8 bases. Unmatched junction bases numbered 16, after V lost 5 bases and J lost 6 bases. Germline CDR1 is SGHRS and CDR2 is YFSETQ. This CDR3 spans 16 amino acids. The CDR3 DNA follows: TGCGCCAGCAGTAAGGATAATAGCGGGGTCCGCCTCGAGCAGTACTTC. As protein: CASSKDNSGVRLEQYF.

This clonotype came up a few times. This chain connects TRBV24-1 to TRBJ2-5; weak D call: TRBD1 (6 bases). Trimming cost V 6 bases and J 8 bases, with 18 bases left between them. CDR3 length: 14 amino acids. Germline CDR1 is KGHDR and CDR2 is SFDVKD. The CDR3 spells CATSPGPGDRTQYF. CDR3 DNA: TGTGCCACCAGTCCGGGCCCAGGGGATAGAACCCAGTACTTC.

V gene TRBV6-6 combines with J gene TRBJ1-3; D is unresolved. V was cut by 8 bases and J by 0 bases, with 8 bases left in between. This CDR3 has 13 residues. The germline V gene encodes CDR1 MNHNY and CDR2 SVGAGI (reference sequence). In DNA, the CDR3 is TGTGCCAGCTCGGAGAGCTCTGGAAACACCATATATTTT. Amino acid sequence: CASSESSGNTIYF.